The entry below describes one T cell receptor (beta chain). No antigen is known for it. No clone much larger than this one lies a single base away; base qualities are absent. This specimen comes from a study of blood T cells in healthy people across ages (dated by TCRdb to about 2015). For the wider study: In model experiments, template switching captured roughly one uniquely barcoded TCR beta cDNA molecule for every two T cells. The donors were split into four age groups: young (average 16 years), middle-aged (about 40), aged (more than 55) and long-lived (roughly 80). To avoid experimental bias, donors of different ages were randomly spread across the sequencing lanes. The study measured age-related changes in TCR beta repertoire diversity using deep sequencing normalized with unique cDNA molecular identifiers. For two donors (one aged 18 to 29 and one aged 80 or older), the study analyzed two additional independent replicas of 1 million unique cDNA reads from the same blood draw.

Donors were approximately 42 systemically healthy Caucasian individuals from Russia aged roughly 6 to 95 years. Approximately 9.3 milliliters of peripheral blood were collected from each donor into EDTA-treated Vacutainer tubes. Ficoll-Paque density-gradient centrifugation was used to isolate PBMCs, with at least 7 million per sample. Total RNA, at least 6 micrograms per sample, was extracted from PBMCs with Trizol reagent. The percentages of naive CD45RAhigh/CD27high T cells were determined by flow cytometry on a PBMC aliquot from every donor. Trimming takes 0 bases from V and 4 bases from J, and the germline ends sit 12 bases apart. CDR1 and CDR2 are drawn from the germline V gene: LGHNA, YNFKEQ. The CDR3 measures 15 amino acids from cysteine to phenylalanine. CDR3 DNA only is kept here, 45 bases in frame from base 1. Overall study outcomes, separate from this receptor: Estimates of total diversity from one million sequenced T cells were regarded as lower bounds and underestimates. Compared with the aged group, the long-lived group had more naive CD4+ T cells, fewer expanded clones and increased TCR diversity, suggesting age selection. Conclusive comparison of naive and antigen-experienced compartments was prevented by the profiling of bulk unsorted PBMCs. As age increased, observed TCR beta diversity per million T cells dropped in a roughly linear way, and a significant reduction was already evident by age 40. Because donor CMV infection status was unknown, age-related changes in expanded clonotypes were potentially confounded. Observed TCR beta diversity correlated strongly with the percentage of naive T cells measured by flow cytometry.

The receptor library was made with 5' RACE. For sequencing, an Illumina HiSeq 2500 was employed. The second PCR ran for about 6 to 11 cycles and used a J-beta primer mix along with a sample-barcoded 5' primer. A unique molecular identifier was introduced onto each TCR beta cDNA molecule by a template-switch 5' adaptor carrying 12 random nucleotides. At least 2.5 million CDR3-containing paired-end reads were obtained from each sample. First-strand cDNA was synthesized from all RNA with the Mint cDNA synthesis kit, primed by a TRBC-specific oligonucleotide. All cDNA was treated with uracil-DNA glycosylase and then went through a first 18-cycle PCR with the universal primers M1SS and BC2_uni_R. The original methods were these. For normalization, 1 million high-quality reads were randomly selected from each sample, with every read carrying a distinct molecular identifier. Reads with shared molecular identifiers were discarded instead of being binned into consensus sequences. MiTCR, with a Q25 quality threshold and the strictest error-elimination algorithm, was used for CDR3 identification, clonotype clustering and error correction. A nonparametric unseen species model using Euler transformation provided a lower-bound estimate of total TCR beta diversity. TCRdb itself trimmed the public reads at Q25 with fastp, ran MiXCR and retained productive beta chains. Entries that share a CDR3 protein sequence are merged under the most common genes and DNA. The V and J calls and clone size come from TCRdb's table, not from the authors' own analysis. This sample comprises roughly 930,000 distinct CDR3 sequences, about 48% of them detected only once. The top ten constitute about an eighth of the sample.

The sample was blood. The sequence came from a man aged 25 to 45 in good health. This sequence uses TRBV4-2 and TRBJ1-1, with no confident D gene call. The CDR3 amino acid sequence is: CASSQDSAGITEAFF. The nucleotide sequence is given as TGTGCCAGCAGCCAAGACTCGGCGGGGATCACTGAAGCTTTCTTT.